This TCR beta chain was captured in a study of PD-L1 blockade in urothelial cancer. Background on the study: Atezolizumab (1,200 mg intravenously every 3 weeks) began around 2014 for patients.

The CDR3 sequence is 12 residues long. Trimming removed 6 bases from V and 2 bases from J, with 9 bases in between. Germline-derived CDR1 and CDR2 are SQVTM and ANQGSEA. The protocol was immunoSEQ multiplex PCR, while the TCRdb copy is restricted to in-frame clones and leaves out a portion. This table has around 130,000 clones, approximately 88% appearing once. This sample's time point: pretreatment peripheral blood. Patients presented with locally advanced or metastatic urothelial carcinoma. The TCR originated in a man aged 45-60 years with urothelial cancer. The material sequenced was PBMCs, taken around atezolizumab (anti-PD-L1) treatment. V is TRBV29-1 and J is TRBJ2-3; weak D call: TRBD1 (6 bases). Here the CDR3 DNA reads TGCAGCGTGAGGGGGTCCACAGATACGCAGTATTTT. Translation: CSVRGSTDTQYF.